Listed below are T cell receptor beta chains from one sample, sequenced in a study of blood T cells in healthy people across ages. One entry per CDR3 protein results from TCRdb running MiXCR on the 5' RACE reads. The data hold 2 million or so distinct CDR3 sequences, with about 50% observed a single time. The sequenced sample was blood. Receptors were obtained from a woman aged 35 to 49 in good health. Both conserved end residues are part of each CDR3. The order of the fields is V gene, J gene, CDR3 protein.

TRBV2,TRBJ2-3,CASTPLQTGTDTQYF
TRBV6-2/TRBV6-3,TRBJ2-7,CASIGKGPRRGSYEQYF
TRBV4-3,TRBJ2-3,CASSRAGPVSRGTYTQYF
TRBV7-2,TRBJ2-7,CASSFYSGGDYEQYF
TRBV20-1,NA,CSAPVVYEQYF
TRBV4-1,TRBJ2-7,CASSQTYGAYEQYF
TRBV3-1,TRBJ2-2,CASSQLRTDTGELFF
TRBV7-8,TRBJ2-1,CASIERVRGFGIDEQFF
TRBV4-3,TRBJ2-1,CASSRGDGTGAPNEQFF
TRBV12-5,TRBJ2-1,CASGLTSGVSAHEQFF
TRBV20-1,TRBJ2-1,CSASGRLSYNEQFF
TRBV2,TRBJ1-4,CASSEVVPNEKLFF
TRBV6-1,TRBJ2-3,CASSEWGLAGGPRRTDTQYF
TRBV7-4,TRBJ2-5,CASSQPAGGHQETQYF
TRBV5-1,TRBJ1-2,CASSYYSARQGGYGYTF
TRBV6-5,TRBJ2-2,CASTHYGELFF
TRBV15,TRBJ2-1,CATSSRGAHNEQFF
TRBV20-1,TRBJ2-1,CSAEGRDSGYNEQFF
TRBV20-1,TRBJ1-5,CSARDLGGEGNQPQHF
TRBV29-1,TRBJ2-3,CSVDLAGGLGTDTQYF
TRBV6-6,TRBJ2-5,CASLLAGGAVEETQYF
TRBV6-6,TRBJ1-2,CASSYSSPGYTF
TRBV25-1,TRBJ1-1,CASSGVSVGNTEAFF
TRBV28,TRBJ2-1,CASRGRHEQFF
TRBV12-3/TRBV12-4,TRBJ1-2,CASSRTSPYGYTF
TRBV2,TRBJ2-6,CASIGSGTVDSGANVLTF
TRBV7-7,TRBJ2-5,CASSSFLAGQETQYF
TRBV4-3,TRBJ2-3,CASSQEGRRTDTQYF
TRBV5-1,TRBJ2-3,CASSRDGQGNTDTQYF
TRBV2,TRBJ1-2,CASLRGENYGYTF
TRBV12-3/TRBV12-4,TRBJ1-2,CASSLQQHGYTF
TRBV5-1,TRBJ2-2,CASSSPYRVDRSNTGELFF
TRBV20-1,TRBJ1-6,CSARGDEDGRNSPLHF
TRBV2,TRBJ2-1,CASSERTYNEQFF
TRBV11-2,TRBJ2-3,CASSRSTGGPTDTQYF
TRBV5-6,TRBJ2-7,CASSPGRGIWVQYF
TRBV6-2/TRBV6-3,TRBJ1-1,CASSGGGTANTEAFF